The T cell receptor beta chain under discussion was sequenced for a study of human T cells and chemical hapten exposure. For the study at large: Small pooled library volume differences chiefly drove per-sample TCR yield variation.

This clonotype was seen more than once but under ten times. Its antigen is unidentified. Per the study methods: Sampled TCR counts reached a median of approximately 94,000 per sample, with values ranging from 23,224 to 690,600. TCRdb processed the 5' RACE reads anew with MiXCR; each CDR3 protein has one entry. TCRdb, rather than the study authors, made the V and J calls. The table records some 150,000 distinct CDR3 sequences, roughly 4% of them present only once. Germline CDR1 and CDR2: LGHDT and YNNKEL (reference sequence). The ends were cut back, 4 bases at V and 5 bases at J, with 9 bases in the middle. This CDR3 is built from 13 residues. Points from the study as a whole: Sensitizing with DPC caused no change in TCRs above 1 in 1000 frequency.

Unfractionated whole blood yielded total RNA. The chain links TRBV3-1 to TRBJ1-3; D not certain. This TCR came from a female donor in good health. CDR3 sequence reads: CASSRRLRNTIYF. DNA of the CDR3: TGTGCCAGCAGCCGACGTCTGAGAAACACCATATATTTT.